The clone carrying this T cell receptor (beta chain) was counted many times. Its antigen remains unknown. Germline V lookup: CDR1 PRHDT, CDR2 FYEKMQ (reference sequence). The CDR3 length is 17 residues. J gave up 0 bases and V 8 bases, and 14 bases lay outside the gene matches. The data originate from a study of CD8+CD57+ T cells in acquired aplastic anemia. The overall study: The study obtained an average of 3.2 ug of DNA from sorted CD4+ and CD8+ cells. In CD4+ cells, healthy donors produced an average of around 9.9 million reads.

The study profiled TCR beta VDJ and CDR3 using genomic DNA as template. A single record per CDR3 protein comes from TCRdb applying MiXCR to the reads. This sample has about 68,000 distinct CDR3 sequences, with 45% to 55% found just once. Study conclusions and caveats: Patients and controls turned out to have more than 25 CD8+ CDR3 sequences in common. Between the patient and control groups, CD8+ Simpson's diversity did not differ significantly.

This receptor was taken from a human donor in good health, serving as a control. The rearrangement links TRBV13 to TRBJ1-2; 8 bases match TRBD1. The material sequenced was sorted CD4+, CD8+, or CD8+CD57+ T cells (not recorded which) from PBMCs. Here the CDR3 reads CASDEGTRGPANYGYTF. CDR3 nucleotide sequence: TGTGCCAGCGACGAGGGAACCAGGGGGCCCGCTAACTATGGCTACACCTTC.